These 30 T cell receptor beta chains were all obtained from the same sample, sequenced in a study of blood T cell repertoires in COVID-19. Repertoires were generated with immunoSEQ multiplex PCR, while TCRdb's copy carries only in-frame clones and drops some. The repertoire holds hundreds of thousands of clones, 90% seen once, with roughly 16% in the top ten. The sequencing input was PBMCs or T cells enriched from blood (not recorded which). These receptors all come from a man between 25 and 39 years old who had been exposed to COVID-19.

The chain employs TRBV28 and TRBJ2-7; tentatively, D is TRBD2 (6 bases). Germline V CDR1 and CDR2: MDHEN, SYDVKM. The CDR3 runs to 12 residues. Trimming took off 11 bases at V and 3 bases at J, with 14 bases between the two ends. The CDR3 protein is CAARRGVYEQYF. The DNA for the CDR3 is TGTGCCGCGAGACGCGGGGTCTACGAGCAGTACTTC.

V is TRBV7-6 and J is TRBJ2-1; 11 nucleotides agree with TRBD2. The CDR3 totals 19 residues. V lost 5 bases, J lost 5 bases, and 17 bases stayed unmatched. Per germline, CDR1 SGHVS and CDR2 FNYEAQ. CDR3 sequence reads: CASSPGQLGLAGGHNEQFF. Here the CDR3 DNA reads TGTGCCAGCAGCCCTGGCCAGTTGGGTCTAGCGGGGGGCCACAATGAGCAGTTCTTC.

The rearrangement uses TRBV29-1 and TRBJ2-3; D is ambiguous. V lost 1 base, J lost 4 bases, and 12 bases lay in between. The CDR3 loop spans 14 amino acids. Germline V gives CDR1 SQVTM, CDR2 ANQGSEA. DNA for the CDR3: TGCAGCGTTGAAGTCAGAGGATTTTCAGATACGCAGTATTTT. Protein product: CSVEVRGFSDTQYF.

In its sample, this clone was seen a few times. One end of the junction varies from germline; a read error may be responsible. The genes are TRBV5-4 and TRBJ2-5; 8 bases align to TRBD2. Germline V gene data show CDR1 as SGHNT and CDR2 as YYREEE (reference sequence). This CDR3 is built from 13 residues. CDR3 DNA sequence: TGTGCCAGCAGCTTGGAAAGCGGGAGCATTATGAACTTC. Its translation is CASSLESGSIMNF. The whole variable domain, filled in from reference TRBV5-4 and TRBJ2-5, reads ETGVTQSPTHLIKTRGQQVTLRCSSQSGHNTVSWYQQALGQGPQFIFQYYREEENGRGNFPPRFSGLQFPNYSSELNVNALELDDSALYLCASSLESGSIMNFGPGTRLLVL.

The chain links TRBV29-1 to TRBJ1-1; TRBD1 might be the D (5 bases). Per the germline V gene, CDR1 is SQVTM and CDR2 is ANQGSEA. The length of the CDR3 is 13 residues. Deletions cut 6 bases from V and 11 bases from J, with 22 bases between. Here the CDR3 DNA reads TGCAGCGTAAGCAGGGCCAAACTCTTCGACGCTTTCTTT. It specifies CSVSRAKLFDAFF.

This chain uses TRBV27 with TRBJ1-5, with D unresolved. Trimming took off 6 bases at V and 1 base at J, with 7 bases between the two ends. The CDR3 totals 13 residues. In germline, CDR1 is MNHEY, CDR2 SMNVEV (reference sequence). CDR3: CASRLQSNQPQHF. DNA for the CDR3: TGTGCCAGCAGATTACAGAGCAATCAGCCCCAGCATTTT.

The CDR3 protein is CASSGDRGAYGYTF. DNA of the CDR3: TGTGCCAGCTCAGGTGACAGGGGTGCCTATGGCTACACCTTC. The J gene is TRBJ1-2, the V gene TRBV18; 8 bases align to TRBD1. Trimming took 5 bases from V and 4 from J; bases not matched to a gene: 6. Per germline, CDR1 KGHSH and CDR2 LQKENI. CDR3 length: 14 residues.

CDR3 DNA sequence: TGCGCCAGCAGCCAAGTTTCCGGGGGGGGGTACAATGAGCAGTTCTTC. This sequence encodes CASSQVSGGGYNEQFF. V usage is TRBV4-3 and J usage is TRBJ2-1; 8 bases line up with TRBD2. The CDR3 spans 16 residues. Losses at the gene ends were 1 base for V and 4 bases for J; bases not matched to a gene: 6. Germline CDR1 and CDR2: LGHNA and YSLEER.

This chain uses TRBV10-3 with TRBJ1-1, with TRBD1 matching 8 bases. The CDR3 consists of 15 residues. The V segment lost 2 bases and the J segment 4 bases; nucleotides outside the gene matches: 6. Germline V gives CDR1 ENHRY, CDR2 SYGVKD. The DNA of the CDR3 is TGTGCCATCAGTGAGGGACAGGGTCGGGGCACTGAAGCTTTCTTT. Encoded protein: CAISEGQGRGTEAFF.

J is TRBJ2-5 and V is TRBV6-5; D possibly corresponds to TRBD1 (5 bases). The germline V gene has CDR1 MNHEY and CDR2 SVGAGI. This CDR3 has 15 residues. V lost 7 bases and J lost 5, with 20 bases in between. CDR3 DNA sequence: TGTGCCAGCACCTTCTATAGGGGCGAGTGGGAGACCCAGTACTTC. Protein: CASTFYRGEWETQYF.

The gene calls are TRBV13 and TRBJ2-7; 7 bases fit TRBD1. This CDR3 is built from 15 residues. The junction had 9 bases not matched to a gene; V was cut back by 5 bases and J by 2 bases. Germline V lookup: CDR1 PRHDT, CDR2 FYEKMQ (reference sequence). Here the CDR3 reads CASSPPGTETYEQYF. CDR3 sequence (DNA): TGTGCCAGCAGCCCTCCTGGGACAGAAACCTACGAGCAGTACTTC.

V is TRBV7-2 and J is TRBJ1-4, with TRBD1 as a possible D gene (6 bases). The CDR3 extends over 14 amino acids. The ends were cut back, 1 base at V and 8 bases at J, with 11 bases in the middle. The germline V gene encodes CDR1 SGHTA and CDR2 FQGNSA. As DNA, the CDR3 is TGTGCCAGCAGCTTAGGGGGGCTCGGGGAAAAACTGTTTTTT. Amino acid sequence: CASSLGGLGEKLFF.

The chain joins TRBV6-1 to TRBJ2-1; perhaps TRBD1 as D (6 bases). V lost 3 bases and J lost 6, with 9 bases in between. Germline V lookup: CDR1 MNHNS, CDR2 SASEGT. The CDR3 covers 13 residues. The CDR3 reads CASSEGTRNEQFF. CDR3 in DNA: TGTGCCAGCAGTGAGGGGACACGCAATGAGCAGTTCTTC.

The chain combines TRBV19 with TRBJ1-2; D is uncertain. In germline, CDR1 is LNHDA, CDR2 SQIVND (reference sequence). This CDR3 contains 14 residues. With 0 bases removed from V and 5 bases from J, the gap between germline ends came to 10 bases. CDR3 amino acids: CASSIDPLGYGYTF. In DNA form, the CDR3 reads TGTGCCAGTAGTATAGATCCACTAGGGTATGGCTACACCTTC.

The CDR3 here is CASSPDRIRAETGYTF. The CDR3, as DNA: TGTGCCAGCAGTCCCGACCGAATCAGGGCTGAGACGGGCTACACCTTC. V and J are TRBV27 and TRBJ1-2, with D possibly TRBD1 on 5 matching bases. V lost 5 bases, J lost 8 bases, and 24 bases lay in between. Germline CDR1 MNHEY, CDR2 SMNVEV (reference sequence). The length of the CDR3 is 16 residues.

The chain carries TRBV9 and TRBJ2-3, with TRBD2 identical over 10 bases. The length of the CDR3 is 17 residues. CDR1 is SGDLS, CDR2 YYNGEE, per germline. J was trimmed by 3 bases and V by 0 bases; bases with no gene match: 7. The CDR3 DNA follows: TGTGCCAGCAGCGTAGGACCCAGCGGGGGGGTGACAGATACGCAGTATTTT. It is translated as CASSVGPSGGVTDTQYF. The full variable domain, completed using reference TRBV9 and TRBJ2-3, is DSGVTQTPKHLITATGQRVTLRCSPRSGDLSVYWYQQSLDQGLQFLIQYYNGEERAKGNILERFSAQQFPDLHSELNLSSLELGDSALYFCASSVGPSGGVTDTQYFGPGTRLTVL.

The rearrangement uses TRBV5-4 and TRBJ1-6, with no clear D. The CDR3 covers 13 residues. The V end lost 0 bases, the J end lost 15 bases, and 13 bases lay between the germline ends. CDR1 and CDR2 (germline): SGHNT, YYREEE (reference sequence). The CDR3 sequence is CASSLGSEPGLHF. Here the CDR3 DNA reads TGTGCCAGCAGCTTGGGCTCAGAGCCAGGCCTCCACTTT.

The chain employs TRBV2 and TRBJ2-7, with 9 nucleotides matching TRBD1. The germline V gene encodes CDR1 SNHLY and CDR2 FYNNEI. This CDR3 spans 14 amino acids. Trimming took 8 bases from V and 2 from J; bases not matched to a gene: 7. CDR3 sequence reads: CASEPGQGTYEQYF. CDR3 nucleotide sequence: TGTGCCAGCGAACCGGGACAGGGAACCTACGAGCAGTACTTC.

V usage is TRBV6-6 and J usage is TRBJ2-5, with 8 bases matching TRBD2. Trimming removed 8 bases from V and 5 bases from J; junction bases left unmatched: 10. The CDR3 has 14 residues. Germline CDR1 and CDR2: MNHNY and SVGAGI (reference sequence). The CDR3 sequence: CASSGLVVRETQYF. For the CDR3, the DNA is TGTGCCAGCTCGGGACTAGTGGTTCGGGAGACCCAGTACTTC.

As to this clone: Relative to the germline gene, one junction end is altered; a read error may explain this. The chain carries TRBV5-4 and TRBJ2-1, with 12 bases that match TRBD2. The CDR3 contains 16 residues. CDR1 is SGHNT, CDR2 YYREEE, per germline (reference sequence). The CDR3 reads CASNLAGLAGYNEQFF. For the CDR3, the DNA is TGTGCCAGCAACTTGGCCGGACTAGCGGGGTACAATGAGCAGTTCTTC.

The rearrangement uses TRBV2 and TRBJ1-1, with 7 nucleotides matching TRBD1. Unmatched junction bases numbered 10, after V lost 7 bases and J lost 8 bases. CDR3 length: 13 residues. The germline V gene has CDR1 SNHLY and CDR2 FYNNEI. The CDR3 DNA reads as TGTGCCAGCATGAGGGACAGTCTTTCGGAAGCTTTCTTT. It is translated as CASMRDSLSEAFF.

This clone was seen once. The CDR3 spells CAWSVSGIGTQYF. Here the CDR3 DNA reads TGTGCCTGGAGTGTATCGGGGATCGGTACGCAGTATTTT. The chain links TRBV30 to TRBJ2-3; possible D gene TRBD2, 5 bases. Germline CDR1 and CDR2: GTSNPN and SVGIG (reference sequence). This CDR3 comprises 13 residues. V was cut by 0 bases and J by 8 bases, with 12 bases left in between.

The CDR3, as DNA: TGCGCCAGCAGTTCCAGACAGGGTGGCACCGGGGAGCTGTTTTTT. Amino acids: CASSSRQGGTGELFF. This sequence joins TRBV5-1 and TRBJ2-2, with 7 positions matching TRBD1. The trim removed 5 bases at V and 4 bases at J, leaving 8 bases unmatched. The V gene's germline CDR1 is SGHRS and CDR2 YFSETQ. The CDR3 runs to 15 residues.

The chain combines TRBV21-1 with TRBJ2-7; TRBD1 is the table's D call, not checked against the DNA. TRBV21-1 is an annotated pseudogene. This CDR3 spans 12 amino acids. The CDR3 is CASSETGVEQYF. In DNA, the CDR3 is TGTGCCAGCAGCGAGACAGGGGTAGAGCAGTACTTC.

The rearrangement joins TRBV27 to TRBJ1-6; the D gene is possibly TRBD1 (6 bases). V lost 0 bases and J lost 7, with 13 bases in between. This CDR3 comprises 16 residues. The germline gives CDR1 MNHEY, CDR2 SMNVEV (reference sequence). The CDR3 DNA follows: TGTGCCAGCAGTTTATCTCGTAACAGGGTGAATTCACCCCTCCACTTT. Translated: CASSLSRNRVNSPLHF.

The chain employs TRBV5-1 and TRBJ1-6; D might be TRBD1 (5 bases). Germline CDR1 and CDR2: SGHRS and YFSETQ. Trimming stripped 6 bases from V and 9 bases from J, with 22 bases between. The CDR3 is 16 residues long. The CDR3 DNA reads TGCGCCAGCAAGAAGAACCGGGGGGGAGATAGTTCACCCCTCCACTTT. Translation gives CASKKNRGGDSSPLHF.

The chain combines TRBV24-1 with TRBJ2-2, with D possibly matching TRBD1 (5 bases). Deletions cut 4 bases from V and 8 bases from J, with 7 bases between. Germline lookup yields CDR1 KGHDR and CDR2 SFDVKD. There are 12 residues in the CDR3. Written as DNA, the CDR3 is TGTGCCACCAGTGACAGGACAGGGGAGCTGTTTTTT. This translates into CATSDRTGELFF.

The V and J genes are TRBV27 and TRBJ1-2; D gene uncertain. V lost 7 bases and J 6 bases, leaving 27 bases between the germline ends. This CDR3 contains 17 residues. Germline loops: CDR1 MNHEY, CDR2 SMNVEV (reference sequence). The CDR3 DNA reads as TGTGCCAGCACCTTTGTGGGCGGGGTCCTTAGATCCAATGGCTACACCTTC. Protein sequence: CASTFVGGVLRSNGYTF.

This clone was counted between two and nine times. The chain uses TRBV7-2 and TRBJ1-5; 7 bases match TRBD1. This CDR3 spans 14 amino acids. Germline V gene lookup returns CDR1 SGHTA and CDR2 FQGNSA. Trimming removed 5 bases from V and 6 bases from J; junction bases left unmatched: 7. For the CDR3, the DNA is TGTGCCAGCAGCCAAGGACAGGAGAGTCAGCCCCAGCATTTT. It translates to CASSQGQESQPQHF.

J is TRBJ1-2 and V is TRBV1. TRBV1 is labeled a pseudogene. This CDR3 is built from 16 residues. The CDR3 DNA reads as TGCACCAGCAGCCAAATCAACGGTATTCCTAACTATGGCTACACCTTC. It codes for CTSSQINGIPNYGYTF.